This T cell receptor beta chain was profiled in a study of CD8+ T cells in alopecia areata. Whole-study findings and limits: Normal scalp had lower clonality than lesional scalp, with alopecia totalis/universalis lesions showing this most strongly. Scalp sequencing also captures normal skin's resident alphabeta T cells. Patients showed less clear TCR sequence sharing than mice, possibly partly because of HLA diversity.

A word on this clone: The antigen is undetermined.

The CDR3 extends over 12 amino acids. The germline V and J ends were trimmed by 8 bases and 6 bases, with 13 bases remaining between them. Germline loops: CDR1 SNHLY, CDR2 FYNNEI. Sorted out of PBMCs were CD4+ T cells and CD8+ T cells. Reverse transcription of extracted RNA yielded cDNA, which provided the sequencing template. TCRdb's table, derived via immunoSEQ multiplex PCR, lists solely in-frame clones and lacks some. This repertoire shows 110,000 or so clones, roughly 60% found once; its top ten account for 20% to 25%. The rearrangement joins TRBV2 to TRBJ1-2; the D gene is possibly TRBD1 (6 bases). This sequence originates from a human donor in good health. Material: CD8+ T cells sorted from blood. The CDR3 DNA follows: TGTGCCAGCGCAAACAGGGCGAATGGCTACACCTTC. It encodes CASANRANGYTF.